This entry describes one TCR beta chain. These data belong to a study of blood T cell repertoires in COVID-19. As for the study in general: In each case, the material was cDNA or gDNA derived from T cells, B-cell-depleted T cells, or PBMCs.

Assay: immunoSEQ multiplex PCR; the TCRdb copy retains only in-frame clones and omits some. The sample holds roughly 330,000 clones, 89% seen once. Trimming pared 3 bases from V and 3 bases from J, leaving 14 bases between. CDR3 length: 15 residues. Germline-derived CDR1 and CDR2 are SGHTA and FQGNSA. Sequencing used peripheral blood. The receptor was isolated from a man aged 18 to 30 who had recovered from COVID-19. V is TRBV7-2 and J is TRBJ1-2, with D possibly being TRBD1 (6 bases). The DNA for the CDR3 is TGTGCCAGCAGCTTCTTTCTAGCAGGGGACTATGGCTACACCTTC. The encoded protein is CASSFFLAGDYGYTF. Complete variable domain (other parts from reference TRBV7-2 and TRBJ1-2): GAGVSQSPSNKVTEKGKDVELRCDPISGHTALYWYRQSLGQGLEFLIYFQGNSAPDKSGLPSDRFSAERTGGSVSTLTIQRTQQEDSAVYLCASSFFLAGDYGYTFGSGTRLTVV.